Listed below are T cell receptor beta chains from one sample, sequenced in a study of CD8 T cells in ankylosing spondylitis. TCRdb independently ran MiXCR on the 5' RACE reads; one entry per CDR3 protein. The sample lists around 94,000 distinct CDR3 sequences, about 9% occurring once. The source material was blood, either unsorted or a sorted T cell fraction (not recorded which). The receptors derive from a male donor with ankylosing spondylitis. Each CDR3 is given with its conserved first and last residue. Each record gives: D gene, V gene, clone size, J gene, CDR3 protein, CDR3 DNA. D genes are given only for firm matches. Where a row states a size, it is once, few, many or the class of an expanded clone; other rows omit it.

d_gene: .
v_gene: TRBV10-3
abundance: few
j_gene: TRBJ2-3
CDR3aa: CAISESGTDTQYF
CDR3nt: TGTGCCATCAGTGAGTCCGGGACAGATACGCAGTATTTT

d_gene: .
v_gene: TRBV3-1
abundance: few
j_gene: TRBJ1-1
CDR3aa: CASSPQAMNTEAFF
CDR3nt: TGTGCCAGCAGCCCCCAGGCCATGAACACTGAAGCTTTCTTT

d_gene: .
v_gene: TRBV3-1
abundance: few
j_gene: TRBJ2-7
CDR3aa: CASSQEWASGYEQYF
CDR3nt: TGTGCCAGCAGCCAAGAGTGGGCAAGTGGGTACGAGCAGTACTTC

d_gene: .
v_gene: TRBV24-1
abundance: .
j_gene: TRBJ2-2
CDR3aa: CATSDLNQGDTGELFF
CDR3nt: TGTGCCACCAGTGATTTGAACCAGGGTGACACCGGGGAGCTGTTTTTT

d_gene: TRBD1
v_gene: TRBV4-1
abundance: few
j_gene: TRBJ2-3
CDR3aa: CASSHPRTGTIDTQYF
CDR3nt: TGCGCCAGCAGCCACCCAAGGACAGGGACGATAGATACGCAGTATTTT

d_gene: .
v_gene: TRBV5-1
abundance: many
j_gene: TRBJ2-1
CDR3aa: CASSSEVLNVGAYNEQFF
CDR3nt: TGCGCCAGCAGCTCTGAGGTTCTGAACGTGGGGGCGTACAATGAGCAGTTCTTC

d_gene: .
v_gene: TRBV12-3/TRBV12-4
abundance: many
j_gene: TRBJ2-1
CDR3aa: CASSSPGQSSYNEQFF
CDR3nt: TGTGCCAGCAGTTCCCCAGGACAGAGCTCCTACAATGAGCAGTTCTTC

d_gene: .
v_gene: TRBV15
abundance: few
j_gene: TRBJ1-5
CDR3aa: CATSSGTASNQPQHF
CDR3nt: TGTGCCACCAGCAGCGGGACGGCTAGCAATCAGCCCCAGCATTTT

d_gene: TRBD2
v_gene: TRBV20-1
abundance: .
j_gene: TRBJ2-7
CDR3aa: CSAKEGRESWGEQYF
CDR3nt: TGCAGTGCCAAAGAGGGGCGGGAGTCCTGGGGCGAGCAGTACTTC

d_gene: TRBD2
v_gene: TRBV27
abundance: many
j_gene: TRBJ2-7
CDR3aa: CASHGAGGWEQYF
CDR3nt: TGTGCCAGCCATGGGGCGGGAGGATGGGAGCAGTACTTC

d_gene: .
v_gene: TRBV29-1
abundance: .
j_gene: TRBJ2-7
CDR3aa: CSASGRGTSYEQYF
CDR3nt: TGCAGCGCGTCGGGACGGGGGACATCCTACGAGCAGTACTTC

d_gene: TRBD2
v_gene: TRBV6-1
abundance: many
j_gene: TRBJ2-2
CDR3aa: CASTPSGTSDTGELFF
CDR3nt: TGTGCCAGCACACCCTCCGGGACTAGTGACACCGGGGAGCTGTTTTTT

d_gene: .
v_gene: TRBV6-1
abundance: many
j_gene: TRBJ2-6
CDR3aa: CASGTGIGANVLTF
CDR3nt: TGTGCCAGCGGAACAGGGATAGGGGCCAACGTCCTGACTTTC

d_gene: .
v_gene: TRBV25-1
abundance: many
j_gene: TRBJ1-6
CDR3aa: CASSMGRTNSPLHF
CDR3nt: TGTGCCAGCAGTATGGGGAGGACGAATTCACCCCTCCACTTT

d_gene: .
v_gene: TRBV20-1
abundance: .
j_gene: TRBJ2-3
CDR3aa: CSADWGATQYF
CDR3nt: TGCAGTGCGGATTGGGGGGCTACGCAGTATTTT

d_gene: TRBD1
v_gene: TRBV5-5
abundance: few
j_gene: TRBJ1-2
CDR3aa: CASSLLPTGGEDYGYTF
CDR3nt: TGTGCCAGCAGCTTGCTCCCGACAGGGGGAGAGGACTATGGCTACACCTTC

d_gene: .
v_gene: TRBV13
abundance: many
j_gene: TRBJ2-7
CDR3aa: CASSLRGGVSASPYEQYF
CDR3nt: TGTGCCAGCAGCTTAAGGGGCGGAGTTAGCGCCTCTCCCTACGAGCAGTACTTC

d_gene: .
v_gene: TRBV6-1
abundance: few
j_gene: TRBJ2-2
CDR3aa: CASRTFSGELFF
CDR3nt: TGTGCCAGCAGGACATTTTCGGGGGAGCTGTTTTTT

d_gene: .
v_gene: TRBV4-2
abundance: .
j_gene: TRBJ1-2
CDR3aa: CASSQESRSAHEGYTF
CDR3nt: TGTGCCAGCAGCCAAGAGTCGAGGTCAGCCCATGAGGGCTACACCTTC

d_gene: .
v_gene: TRBV24-1
abundance: .
j_gene: TRBJ2-2
CDR3aa: CATSDHLAGSGELFF
CDR3nt: TGTGCCACCAGTGACCACCTAGCAGGGAGTGGGGAGCTGTTTTTT

d_gene: TRBD1
v_gene: TRBV10-1
abundance: .
j_gene: TRBJ2-1
CDR3aa: CASRPDRGRGNEQFF
CDR3nt: TGCGCCAGCAGACCCGACAGGGGGAGGGGGAATGAGCAGTTCTTC

d_gene: .
v_gene: TRBV7-9
abundance: .
j_gene: TRBJ1-2
CDR3aa: CASSQTGISDYGYTF
CDR3nt: TGTGCCAGCAGCCAGACGGGAATCTCAGACTATGGCTACACCTTC

d_gene: .
v_gene: TRBV10-3
abundance: .
j_gene: TRBJ1-2
CDR3aa: CAISESTVYGYTF
CDR3nt: TGTGCCATCAGTGAGTCGACAGTCTATGGCTACACCTTC